Many counts were recorded for the clone carrying this T cell receptor beta chain. Its antigen is currently unknown. The data belong to a study of molecular identifiers for immune sequencing clone quantification. Looking at the study overall: Sequencing covered four of five parts into which replicate RNA from approximately 20,000 or 100,000 naive CD8 cells was split. Findings and limits, study-wide: In cases of identical TCR molecules sharing a barcode, highly expanded clone sizes could be underestimated.

The authors sorted naive CD8 T cells as CD8+CD4-CCR7+CD45RA+. Trimming took off 1 base at V and 5 bases at J, with 15 bases between the two ends. The CDR3 contains 15 residues. Germline CDR1 and CDR2: SGHTA and FQGNSA. Each CDR3 protein gets one entry after TCRdb re-called the PCR reads with MiXCR. The sample has about 100,000 distinct CDR3 sequences; 30% to 45% are singletons. The origin of this receptor is a human donor in good health. Some libraries in this study had Jurkat cell RNA spiked in. The rearrangement uses TRBV7-2 and TRBJ2-7; D perhaps matches TRBD2 (5 bases). Specimen: naive CD8+ T cells from blood, with Jurkat cell RNA spiked in. As to subset: FACS-sorted CD8+CD4-CCR7+CD45RA+ naive T cells. CDR3: CASSLVPRDTNEQYF. In DNA, the CDR3 is TGTGCCAGCAGCTTAGTTCCCCGGGATACGAACGAGCAGTACTTC.